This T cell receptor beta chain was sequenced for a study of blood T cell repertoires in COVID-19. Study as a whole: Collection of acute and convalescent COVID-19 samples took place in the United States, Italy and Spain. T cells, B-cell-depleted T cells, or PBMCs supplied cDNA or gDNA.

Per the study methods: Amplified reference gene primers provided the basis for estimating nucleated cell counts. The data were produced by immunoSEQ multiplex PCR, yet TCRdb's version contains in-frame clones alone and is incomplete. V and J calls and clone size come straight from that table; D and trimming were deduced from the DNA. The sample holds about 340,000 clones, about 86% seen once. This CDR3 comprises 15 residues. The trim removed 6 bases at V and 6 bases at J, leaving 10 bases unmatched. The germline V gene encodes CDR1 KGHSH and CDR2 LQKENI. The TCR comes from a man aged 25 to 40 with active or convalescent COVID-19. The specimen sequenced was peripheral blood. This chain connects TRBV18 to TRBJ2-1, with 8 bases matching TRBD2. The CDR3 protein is CASSPSGRGGNEQFF. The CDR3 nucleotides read TGTGCCAGCTCTCCCAGCGGGAGAGGCGGCAATGAGCAGTTCTTC. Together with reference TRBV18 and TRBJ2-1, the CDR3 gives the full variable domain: NAGVMQNPRHLVRRRGQEARLRCSPMKGHSHVYWYRQLPEEGLKFMVYLQKENIIDESGMPKERFSAEFPKEGPSILRIQQVVRGDSAAYFCASSPSGRGGNEQFFGPGTRLTVL.